Listed below are T cell receptor beta chains from one sample, sequenced in a study of chemoradiotherapy in HPV16-positive cancers. The repertoire was sequenced with immunoSEQ multiplex PCR; TCRdb's copy has only in-frame clones and lacks some. The repertoire has roughly 16,000 clones, about four fifths of them found once; the top ten carry about a tenth. Sampling was carried out from a patient who underwent chemoradiotherapy. The receptors here all came from a human donor with HPV-associated anogenital cancer. Both conserved end residues are part of each CDR3. D genes are given only for firm matches. Clone size is given for some rows only: seen once, a few or many times, or a class if the clone is expanded.

j_call | v_call | d_call | clone_size | cdr3_nt | cdr3_aa
TRBJ1-5 | TRBV18 | . | . | TGTGCCAGCTCACCAGGGGGCGATCAGCCCCAGCATTTT | CASSPGGDQPQHF
TRBJ1-5 | TRBV19 | . | . | TGTGCCAGTGAAGCTCCTAACAATCAGCCCCAGCATTTT | CASEAPNNQPQHF
TRBJ2-2 | TRBV5-1 | TRBD1 | . | TGCGCCAGCAGCTTGGGACAGGGGACCGGGGAGCTGTTTTTT | CASSLGQGTGELFF
TRBJ2-1 | TRBV5-4 | . | . | TGTGCCAGCAGCTTAGGGTTAGCATCCGGGGATGAGCAGTTCTTC | CASSLGLASGDEQFF
TRBJ2-3 | TRBV10-2 | . | . | TGCGCCAGCAGTGAGGGTACCTACACAGATACGCAGTATTTT | CASSEGTYTDTQYF
TRBJ2-7 | TRBV5-1 | TRBD2 | . | TGCGCCAGCAGCTTGGGGACTAGCGGAGGCGACGAGCAGTACTTC | CASSLGTSGGDEQYF
TRBJ1-2 | TRBV28 | . | . | TGTGCCAGCAGTTTGCCCCAGACTTTACATGGCTACACCTTC | CASSLPQTLHGYTF
TRBJ2-1 | TRBV5-1 | TRBD2 | . | TGCGCCAGCTCGAAACTTATAGCGGGTGATGAGCAGTTCTTC | CASSKLIAGDEQFF
TRBJ2-2 | TRBV6-5 | . | . | TGTGCCAGCAGTTACCGAAGTACCGGGGAGCTGTTTTTT | CASSYRSTGELFF
TRBJ1-2 | TRBV7-2 | . | . | TGTGCCAGCAGCTTAGCCAGGGGAGGACGGAAGGAATACACCTTC | CASSLARGGRKEYTF
TRBJ2-7 | TRBV30 | TRBD1 | . | TGTGCCTGGAGTGTAACGGGACAGGGGAGGTACGAGCAGTACTTC | CAWSVTGQGRYEQYF
TRBJ1-1 | TRBV7-3 | . | . | TGTGCCAGCAGCTTAATAGGTGGAGGCACTGAAGCTTTCTTT | CASSLIGGGTEAFF
TRBJ1-1 | TRBV7-2 | . | . | TGTGCCAGCAGCTCAAAAAGGCTCATGAACACTGAAGCTTTCTTT | CASSSKRLMNTEAFF
TRBJ1-1 | TRBV5-5 | TRBD1 | . | TGTGCCAGCAGCCCCCGACAGGGGATGGAGGTTCGCGACACTGAAGCTTTCTTT | CASSPRQGMEVRDTEAFF
TRBJ1-2 | TRBV5-1 | TRBD1 | . | TGCGCCAGCAGCGAAGCCACAGGGGGCGGTGGCTACACCTTC | CASSEATGGGGYTF
TRBJ2-7 | TRBV5-1 | TRBD1 | . | TGCGCCAGCAGCTTGGTTTTTGCCCCCGGGACAGGGGCTTACGAGCAGTACTTC | CASSLVFAPGTGAYEQYF
TRBJ2-3 | TRBV4-2 | TRBD2 | once | TGTGCCAGCAGCCAAGATAGCAGCGGGGGCGGGCAGTATTTT | CASSQDSSGGGQYF
TRBJ2-1 | TRBV18 | . | . | TGTGCCAGCTCACCGCGGTGGCAGGATATTGAGCAGTTCTTC | CASSPRWQDIEQFF
TRBJ2-3 | TRBV5-1 | TRBD2 | once | TGCGCCAGCAGCTTCGGGGGGGCGGATACGCAGTATTTT | CASSFGGADTQYF
TRBJ2-3 | TRBV5-4 | TRBD1 | . | TGTGCCAGCAGCCCCCCTAACAGGGGGCGCACAGATACGCAGTATTTT | CASSPPNRGRTDTQYF
TRBJ1-2 | TRBV6-5 | TRBD1 | . | TGTGCCAGCAGACACCGGGACAGGGAAATCGGCTACACCTTC | CASRHRDREIGYTF
TRBJ1-3 | TRBV4-3 | . | . | TGCGCCAGCAGCCAAGATTACACAGGGAGGGGAAACACCATATATTTT | CASSQDYTGRGNTIYF
TRBJ1-2 | TRBV6-1 | . | . | TGTGCCAGCAGATCGACAGTGAACCTCGTTCATGGCTACACCTTC | CASRSTVNLVHGYTF
TRBJ2-1 | TRBV30 | TRBD2 | . | TGTGCCGTCACTAGCGGGGGGTCTGGAGGCTATGAGCAGTTCTTC | CAVTSGGSGGYEQFF
TRBJ1-1 | TRBV7-3 | . | . | TGTGCCAGCAGCCCCACCCTCGCCCCGAACACTGAAGCTTTCTTT | CASSPTLAPNTEAFF
TRBJ1-5 | TRBV30 | . | . | TGTGCCTGGAGTGTACAGTTTAATCAGCCCCAGCATTTT | CAWSVQFNQPQHF
TRBJ1-1 | TRBV7-2 | . | . | TGTGCCAGCAGCTTAGGGGGCGCAGGGAACACTGAAGCTTTCTTT | CASSLGGAGNTEAFF
TRBJ1-6 | TRBV6-5 | TRBD1 | . | TGTGCCAGCAGTCCCTCCAGGACAGGCCATTCACCCCTCCACTTT | CASSPSRTGHSPLHF
TRBJ2-7 | TRBV19 | . | . | TGTGCCAGTAGCAACACCCTGGCAGGACCATACGAGCAGTACTTC | CASSNTLAGPYEQYF
TRBJ1-2 | TRBV20-1 | . | . | TGCAGTGCTTTGCACAGGGTCCACTACACCTTC | CSALHRVHYTF
TRBJ2-1 | TRBV7-9 | . | . | TGTGCCAGCAGCTTTTCGGGGGCCCGGGGTGAGCAGTTCTTC | CASSFSGARGEQFF
TRBJ2-2 | TRBV7-3 | . | . | TGTGCCAGCAACGTCGGGTTCACCGGGGAGCTGTTTTTT | CASNVGFTGELFF
TRBJ2-5 | TRBV12-5 | TRBD2 | . | TGTGCTAGTTCCTATGGGAGAACTAGCGGGGGCCAAGAGACCCAGTACTTC | CASSYGRTSGGQETQYF
TRBJ2-5 | TRBV4-1 | . | . | TGCGCCAGCAGCCCCGGGAGAGGGGCCCTCCAAGAGACCCAGTACTTC | CASSPGRGALQETQYF
TRBJ2-7 | TRBV6-6 | . | . | TGTGCCAGCAGTTACTCGGACAGCACCTACGAGCAGTACTTC | CASSYSDSTYEQYF
TRBJ1-2 | TRBV28 | TRBD1 | . | TGTGCCAGCAGTTTGTACGGACAGGTCCCCCGTCGGTACACCTTC | CASSLYGQVPRRYTF
TRBJ2-7 | TRBV21-1 | . | . | TGTGCCAGCAGCAAAAGGGAGAGATCCGCCGGTCGCGAGCAGTACTTC | CASSKRERSAGREQYF
TRBJ2-5 | TRBV29-1 | TRBD1 | . | TGCAGCGGTGGGACAGGGGATGGGGGGACCCAGTACTTC | CSGGTGDGGTQYF
TRBJ2-3 | TRBV19 | . | . | TGTGCCAGTAGTATAGTAGGGGGGCTGAGCACAGATACGCAGTATTTT | CASSIVGGLSTDTQYF
TRBJ1-2 | TRBV2 | . | few | TGTGCCAGCAGTCTCTATGGCTACACCTTC | CASSLYGYTF